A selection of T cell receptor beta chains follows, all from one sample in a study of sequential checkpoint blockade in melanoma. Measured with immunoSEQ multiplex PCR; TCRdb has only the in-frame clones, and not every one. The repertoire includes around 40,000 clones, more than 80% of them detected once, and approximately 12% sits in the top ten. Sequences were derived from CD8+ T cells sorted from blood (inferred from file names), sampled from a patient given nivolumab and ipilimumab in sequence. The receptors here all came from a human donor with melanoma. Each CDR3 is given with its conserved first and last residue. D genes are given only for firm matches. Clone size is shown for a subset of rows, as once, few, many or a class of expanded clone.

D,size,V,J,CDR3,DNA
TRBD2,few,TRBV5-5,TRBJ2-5,CASSFSGSGRGETQYF,TGTGCCAGCAGCTTTTCGGGTAGCGGGAGAGGAGAGACCCAGTACTTC
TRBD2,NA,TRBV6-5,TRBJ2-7,CASSYLPGGPEQYF,TGTGCCAGCAGTTACTTGCCGGGAGGTCCCGAGCAGTACTTC
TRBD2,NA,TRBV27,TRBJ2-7,CASMLAGEHYEQYF,TGTGCCAGCATGCTAGCGGGAGAGCACTACGAGCAGTACTTC
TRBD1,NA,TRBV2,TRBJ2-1,CASRKGSGGASNEQFF,TGTGCCAGCAGAAAAGGGTCAGGGGGAGCCTCCAATGAGCAGTTCTTC
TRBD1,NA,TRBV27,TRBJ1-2,CASSGQGNYGYTF,TGTGCCAGCAGCGGACAGGGCAACTATGGCTACACCTTC
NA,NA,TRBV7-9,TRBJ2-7,CASSELVSYEQYF,TGTGCCAGCAGCGAACTGGTTTCCTACGAGCAGTACTTC
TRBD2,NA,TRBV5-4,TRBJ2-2,CASSPPTGLAGVMAGELFF,TGTGCCAGCAGCCCCCCAACGGGACTAGCGGGAGTAATGGCCGGGGAGCTGTTTTTT
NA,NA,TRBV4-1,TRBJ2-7,CASSQESRGSYEQYF,TGCGCCAGCAGCCAAGAGTCCCGGGGCTCCTACGAGCAGTACTTC
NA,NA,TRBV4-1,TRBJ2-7,CASSQVYTPGTLYEQYF,TGCGCCAGCAGCCAAGTGTATACTCCCGGGACACTTTACGAGCAGTACTTC
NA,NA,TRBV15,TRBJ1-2,CATSRVVGADGAPNF,TGTGCCACCAGCAGAGTGGTGGGGGCCGACGGGGCCCCTAACTTC
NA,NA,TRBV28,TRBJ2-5,CASSSLVLRRAEVQETQYF,TGTGCCAGCAGTTCCCTAGTCCTGCGGCGGGCCGAGGTACAAGAGACCCAGTACTTC
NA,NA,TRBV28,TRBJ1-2,CASREGRGGYYGYTF,TGTGCCAGCAGAGAGGGGCGGGGAGGGTACTATGGCTACACCTTC
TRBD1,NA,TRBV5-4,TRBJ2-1,CASSSDRGDNEQFF,TGTGCCAGCAGCTCTGACAGGGGAGACAATGAGCAGTTCTTC
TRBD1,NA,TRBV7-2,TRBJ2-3,CASSLDRVDTQYF,TGTGCCAGCAGCCTTGACAGGGTTGATACGCAGTATTTT
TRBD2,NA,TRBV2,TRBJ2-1,CAIPGTLAGNNEQFF,TGTGCCATCCCCGGCACACTAGCGGGAAACAATGAGCAGTTCTTC
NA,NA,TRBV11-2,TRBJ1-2,CASSLEGSAYGYTF,TGTGCCAGCAGCTTGGAGGGGTCTGCCTATGGCTACACCTTC
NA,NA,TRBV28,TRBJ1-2,CASSLSEYGYTF,TGTGCCAGCAGTTTATCTGAGTATGGCTACACCTTC
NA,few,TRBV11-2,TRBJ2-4,CASRGLGDIQYF,TGTGCCAGCCGAGGTTTGGGAGACATTCAGTACTTC
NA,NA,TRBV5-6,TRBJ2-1,CASSLSPSSYNEQFF,TGTGCCAGCAGCTTGTCCCCGAGCTCCTACAATGAGCAGTTCTTC
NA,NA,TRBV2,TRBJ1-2,CASNNPGARNYGYTF,TGTGCCAGCAATAACCCAGGGGCGAGAAACTATGGCTACACCTTC
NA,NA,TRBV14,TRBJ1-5,CASSLGRAQPQHF,TGTGCCAGCAGCCTCGGGAGGGCCCAGCCCCAGCATTTT
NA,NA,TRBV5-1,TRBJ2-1,CASSSTDNEQFF,TGCGCCAGCAGCTCGACAGATAATGAGCAGTTCTTC
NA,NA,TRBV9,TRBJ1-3,CASSVEYREGNTIYF,TGTGCCAGCAGCGTAGAATACAGGGAAGGAAACACCATATATTTT
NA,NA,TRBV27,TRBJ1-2,CASRPGLQFYGYTF,TGTGCCAGCAGACCGGGACTGCAGTTCTATGGCTACACCTTC
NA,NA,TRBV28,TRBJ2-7,CASSLGRVEQYF,TGTGCCAGCAGTTTAGGTCGAGTCGAGCAGTACTTC
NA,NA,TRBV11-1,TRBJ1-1,CASSLVAGNSEAFF,TGTGCCAGCAGCTTAGTTGCCGGTAACAGTGAAGCTTTCTTT
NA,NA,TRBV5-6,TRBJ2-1,CASSEDTLGYYNEQFF,TGTGCCAGCAGCGAGGACACCCTGGGGTACTACAATGAGCAGTTCTTC
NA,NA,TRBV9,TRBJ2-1,CASSLGASKNNEQFF,TGTGCCAGCAGCTTAGGGGCTTCGAAAAACAATGAGCAGTTCTTC
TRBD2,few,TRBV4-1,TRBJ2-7,CASSLRVAGAPYEQYF,TGTGCCAGCAGCCTTCGGGTAGCGGGAGCACCGTACGAGCAGTACTTC
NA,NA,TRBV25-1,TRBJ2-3,CASSELVPEDTQYF,TGTGCCAGCAGTGAACTGGTACCCGAGGATACGCAGTATTTT
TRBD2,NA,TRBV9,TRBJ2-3,CASSQGPGLVGASTDTQYF,TGTGCCAGCAGCCAGGGACCGGGACTAGTAGGGGCTAGCACAGATACGCAGTATTTT
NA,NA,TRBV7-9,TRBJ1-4,CASSLLATNEKLFF,TGTGCCAGCAGCTTACTAGCAACTAATGAAAAACTGTTTTTT
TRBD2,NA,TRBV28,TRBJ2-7,CASSLQGRGGYEQYF,TGTGCCAGCAGCCTTCAAGGGAGGGGAGGTTACGAGCAGTACTTC
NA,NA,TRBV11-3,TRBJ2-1,CASSGVGYNEQFF,TGTGCCAGTTCGGGAGTGGGGTACAATGAGCAGTTCTTC
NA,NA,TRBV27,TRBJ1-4,CASSLGRGLEKLFF,TGTGCCAGCAGTTTAGGCAGGGGACTAGAAAAACTGTTTTTT
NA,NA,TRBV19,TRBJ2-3,CASSMLANPGTPDTQYF,TGTGCCAGTAGTATGCTCGCTAATCCGGGTACTCCAGATACGCAGTATTTT
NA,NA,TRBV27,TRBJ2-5,CASSSLTPGEQETQYF,TGTGCCAGCAGTTCCCTGACCCCGGGAGAACAAGAGACCCAGTACTTC
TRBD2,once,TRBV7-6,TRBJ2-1,CASSPYNLAGEANEQFF,TGTGCCAGCAGCCCATATAATCTAGCGGGAGAGGCCAATGAGCAGTTCTTC
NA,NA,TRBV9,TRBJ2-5,CASSEDATNRETQYF,TGTGCCAGCAGCGAAGACGCGACAAATCGGGAGACCCAGTACTTC
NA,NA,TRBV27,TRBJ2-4,CASSFPDSGIQYF,TGTGCCAGCAGCTTTCCGGACAGCGGCATTCAGTACTTC
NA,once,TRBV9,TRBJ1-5,CASSVEGTTLEPQHF,TGTGCCAGCAGCGTAGAAGGGACAACATTAGAACCCCAGCATTTT
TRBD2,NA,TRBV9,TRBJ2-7,CASSEGTTYEQYF,TGTGCCAGCAGCGAAGGGACTACGTACGAGCAGTACTTC
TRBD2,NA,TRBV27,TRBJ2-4,CASSSLNQREGSVENIQYF,TGTGCCAGCAGTTCCCTGAATCAGAGGGAGGGCTCAGTCGAAAACATTCAGTACTTC
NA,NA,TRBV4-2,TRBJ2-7,CASSQDSYEQYF,TGTGCCAGCAGCCAAGATAGCTACGAGCAGTACTTC
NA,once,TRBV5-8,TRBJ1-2,CASSLWGDDYGYTF,TGTGCCAGCAGCTTGTGGGGCGACGACTATGGCTACACCTTC
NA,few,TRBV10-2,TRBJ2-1,CASSESKWPYNEQFF,TGCGCCAGCAGTGAGTCGAAGTGGCCATACAATGAGCAGTTCTTC